These 26 T cell receptor beta chains were all obtained from the same sample, sequenced in a study of cytomegalovirus exposure and HLA in healthy donors. The PCR contained 60 Vbeta and 13 Jbeta primers. Only in-frame clones appear in the TCRdb table, and some are missing; sequencing was by immunoSEQ multiplex PCR. The sample records some 140,000 clones, around 74% being singletons. The sequencing sample was made of PBMCs. The receptors shown here come from a man between 18 and 35 years old in good health and CMV-seronegative.

V is TRBV11-2 and J is TRBJ2-6; TRBD1 is a possible D gene (5 bases). The CDR3 runs to 15 residues. Trimming shortened V by 3 bases and J by 3 bases, and 9 bases separated the two germline ends. The germline CDR1 and CDR2 sequences are SGHAT and FQNNGV. The CDR3 loop reads CASSFGQGGANVLTF. Written as DNA, the CDR3 is TGTGCCAGCAGCTTTGGCCAGGGTGGGGCCAACGTCCTGACTTTC.

This chain joins TRBV18 and TRBJ2-7; 8 nucleotides align to TRBD1. The germline V gene encodes CDR1 KGHSH and CDR2 LQKENI. V gave up 2 bases and J gave up 0 bases; unmatched junction bases: 9. The CDR3 is made up of 17 amino acids. The CDR3 region has the DNA TGTGCCAGCTCACCATCCTTAACCGGGACAGGCTCCTACGAGCAGTACTTC. Amino acids: CASSPSLTGTGSYEQYF.

The chain is built from TRBV28 and TRBJ2-4; TRBD2 matches 8 bases. This CDR3 spans 14 amino acids. The V segment lost 5 bases and the J segment 12 bases; nucleotides outside the gene matches: 12. Germline CDR1 is MDHEN and CDR2 is SYDVKM. CDR3 region: CASSPGGAGVSQYF. The CDR3 DNA sequence: TGTGCCAGCAGTCCCGGGGGGGCCGGAGTCAGTCAGTACTTC. The full variable domain, its missing parts supplied by reference TRBV28 and TRBJ2-4, is DVKVTQSSRYLVKRTGEKVFLECVQDMDHENMFWYRQDPGLGLRLIYFSYDVKMKEKGDIPEGYSVSREKKERFSLILESASTNQTSMYLCASSPGGAGVSQYFGAGTRLSVL.

This clone was counted a single time. The rearrangement joins TRBV18 to TRBJ1-1; D call uncertain. The CDR3 runs to 15 residues. Trimming cost V 2 bases and J 2 bases, with 12 bases left between them. Germline CDR1 and CDR2: KGHSH and LQKENI. The CDR3 sequence is CASSPSGWGNTEAFF. DNA for the CDR3: TGTGCCAGCTCACCATCGGGGTGGGGAAACACTGAAGCTTTCTTT.

In this sample, this clone turned up once. This chain uses TRBV5-1 with TRBJ1-1; no reliable D call. V was shortened by 3 bases and J by 5 bases, with 14 bases between the two germline ends. CDR3 size: 14 residues. Germline V CDR1 and CDR2: SGHRS, YFSETQ. The CDR3 loop is CASSSDPAGTEAFF. Written as DNA, the CDR3 is TGCGCCAGCAGCTCTGACCCGGCGGGGACTGAAGCTTTCTTT.

In its sample, this clone was seen a few times. The chain employs TRBV9 and TRBJ2-5; TRBD2 might be the D (7 bases). V gave up 1 base and J gave up 5 bases, with 18 bases separating them. The CDR3 is 16 amino acids. CDR1 SGDLS and CDR2 YYNGEE come from the germline V gene. The CDR3 sequence: CASSVTGGGSWETQYF. The CDR3 DNA reads TGTGCCAGCAGCGTAACGGGGGGCGGTTCGTGGGAGACCCAGTACTTC.

The rearrangement uses TRBV4-1 and TRBJ1-2; no firm D call. Germline loops: CDR1 MGHRA, CDR2 YSYEKL. V lost 1 base, J lost 2 bases, and 14 bases lay in between. The CDR3 is 16 amino acids. The CDR3 here is CASSQAGRTVNYGYTF. Written as DNA, the CDR3 is TGCGCCAGCAGCCAAGCTGGAAGGACTGTCAACTATGGCTACACCTTC.

In its sample, this clone was seen a few times. The chain carries TRBV5-1 and TRBJ2-1; TRBD2 agrees at 13 bases. This CDR3 comprises 15 residues. Unmatched junction bases numbered 5, after V lost 4 bases and J lost 7 bases. Germline-derived CDR1 and CDR2 are SGHRS and YFSETQ. The CDR3 reads CASSRPLAGGNEQFF. Here the CDR3 DNA reads TGCGCCAGCAGCCGTCCACTAGCGGGGGGGAATGAGCAGTTCTTC.

The rearrangement uses TRBV7-3 and TRBJ2-1, with D possibly being TRBD1 (8 bases). Germline lookup yields CDR1 SGHTA and CDR2 FQGTGA. Between the trimmed V and J ends, which lost 5 bases and 0 bases, there was a span of 20 bases. CDR3 size: 18 residues. DNA for the CDR3: TGTGCCAGCAGCAGGGGGGGCAGGGGGCTTTCCTCCTACAATGAGCAGTTCTTC. Protein product: CASSRGGRGLSSYNEQFF.

The rearrangement joins TRBV19 to TRBJ2-6, with D tentatively TRBD1 (5 bases). The V end lost 4 bases, the J end lost 2 bases, and 12 bases lay between the germline ends. Looked up from germline, CDR1 is LNHDA and CDR2 is SQIVND (reference sequence). This CDR3 has 16 residues. The CDR3 reads CASSTPGHPGANVLTF. The CDR3 bases are TGTGCCAGTAGTACTCCCGGACATCCTGGGGCCAACGTCCTGACTTTC. The whole variable domain, filled in from reference TRBV19 and TRBJ2-6, reads DGGITQSPKYLFRKEGQNVTLSCEQNLNHDAMYWYRQDPGQGLRLIYYSQIVNDFQKGDIAEGYSVSREKKESFPLTVTSAQKNPTAFYLCASSTPGHPGANVLTFGAGSRLTVL.

This sequence joins TRBV11-1 and TRBJ2-2; no clear D gene. The V gene's germline CDR1 is SGHAT and CDR2 FQDESV (reference sequence). With 4 bases removed from V and 6 bases from J, the gap between germline ends came to 12 bases. The length of the CDR3 is 14 residues. CDR3 residues: CASSSTTWSGELFF. The CDR3 nucleotides are TGTGCCAGCAGCTCAACAACATGGTCCGGGGAGCTGTTTTTT.

V gene TRBV7-2 combines with J gene TRBJ1-1; TRBD1 aligns across 12 bases. The V and J ends lost 5 bases and 5 bases, in that order; junction bases with no gene match: 6. Germline CDR1 is SGHTA and CDR2 is FQGNSA. CDR3 length: 15 residues. CDR3 amino acids: CASSNRDRGQTEAFF. In nucleotides, the CDR3 is TGTGCCAGCAGCAACCGGGACAGGGGGCAAACTGAAGCTTTCTTT. The full variable domain, its missing parts supplied by reference TRBV7-2 and TRBJ1-1, is GAGVSQSPSNKVTEKGKDVELRCDPISGHTALYWYRQSLGQGLEFLIYFQGNSAPDKSGLPSDRFSAERTGGSVSTLTIQRTQQEDSAVYLCASSNRDRGQTEAFFGQGTRLTVV.

This sequence joins TRBV27 and TRBJ2-1; 9 bases fit TRBD1. CDR3 length: 14 amino acids. Germline CDR1 reads MNHEY; CDR2 reads SMNVEV (reference sequence). V shed 6 bases and J 9 bases; nucleotides not matched to a gene: 9. CDR3 residues: CASSRGTGFGEQFF. The CDR3 DNA reads TGTGCCAGCAGCCGTGGGACAGGGTTCGGTGAGCAGTTCTTC.

Concerning this clone: Other nucleotide sequences in the sample specify the same CDR3. In nucleotides, the CDR3 is TGTGCCAGCAGTTTGGACAGCTACAATGAGCAGTTCTTC. Translating it yields CASSLDSYNEQFF. This chain uses TRBV27 with TRBJ2-1, with D possibly TRBD1 on 6 matching bases. Germline-derived CDR1 and CDR2 are MNHEY and SMNVEV (reference sequence). This CDR3 has 13 residues. Trimming cost V 3 bases and J 3 bases, with 6 bases left between them.

The genes are TRBV5-8 and TRBJ1-2; 7 bases align to TRBD1. Germline V CDR1 and CDR2: SGHTS, YDEGEE. J was trimmed by 3 bases and V by 3 bases; bases with no gene match: 11. This CDR3 contains 16 residues. The CDR3 region is CASSSRARQGYYGYTF. In DNA, the CDR3 is TGTGCCAGCAGCTCCAGGGCCCGACAGGGATACTATGGCTACACCTTC.

V gene TRBV19 combines with J gene TRBJ1-2; possible D gene TRBD1, 6 bases. Germline lookup yields CDR1 LNHDA and CDR2 SQIVND (reference sequence). The CDR3 is 14 residues long. The germline V and J ends were trimmed by 6 bases and 0 bases, with 11 bases remaining between them. In DNA, the CDR3 is TGTGCCAGTAGGCCCAGGGGCGCTAACTATGGCTACACCTTC. Translated, it gives CASRPRGANYGYTF.

V gene TRBV9 combines with J gene TRBJ2-5; 7 nucleotides line up with TRBD1. V trimming: 0 bases; J trimming: 4 bases; junction bases outside the gene matches: 15. Per germline, CDR1 SGDLS and CDR2 YYNGEE. This CDR3 region has 18 residues. CDR3 DNA sequence: TGTGCCAGCAGCGTAGGCCCAGGCGACAGGGTTCCGGGAGAGACCCAGTACTTC. Its translation: CASSVGPGDRVPGETQYF.

As to this clone: One junction end does not reproduce the germline sequence, and a read error may be involved. The genes are TRBV19 and TRBJ2-6, with 8 positions matching TRBD2. This CDR3 has 16 amino acids. Germline loops: CDR1 LNHDA, CDR2 SQIVND (reference sequence). The CDR3 DNA reads TGTGCCAGTAACCTCGACGGGGGGGCTGGGGCCAACGGCCTGACTTTC. Its protein is CASNLDGGAGANGLTF.

The V and J genes are TRBV25-1 and TRBJ2-6, with 7 positions matching TRBD1. V was clipped by 8 bases and J by 0 bases; unmatched bases: 10. This CDR3 comprises 17 residues. Germline V gene data show CDR1 as MGHDK and CDR2 as SYGVNS. CDR3 loop: CASSPRTGLSGANVLTF. The CDR3 DNA reads TGTGCCAGCTCCCCCCGGACAGGCCTCTCTGGGGCCAACGTCCTGACTTTC.

This chain connects TRBV29-1 to TRBJ1-1, with 7 bases that match TRBD1. The CDR3 covers 13 residues. V gave up 5 bases and J gave up 1 base; unmatched junction bases: 4. Germline-derived CDR1 and CDR2 are SQVTM and ANQGSEA. In DNA form, the CDR3 reads TGCAGCGTTACGGGACAGCAGAACACTGAAGCTTTCTTT. This encodes CSVTGQQNTEAFF.

A single count supports this clone. The gene calls are TRBV4-3 and TRBJ2-5; tentative D call: TRBD2 (5 bases). Trimming stripped 1 base from V and 1 base from J, with 16 bases between. Germline-derived CDR1 and CDR2 are LGHNA and YSLEER. This CDR3 is 17 amino acids long. In DNA, the CDR3 is TGCGCCAGCAGCCAAGGCTCGGGGAGAGTAAGCCAAGAGACCCAGTACTTC. Protein: CASSQGSGRVSQETQYF.

V is TRBV19 and J is TRBJ1-5; 11 bases agree with TRBD1. From germline, CDR1 is LNHDA and CDR2 SQIVND (reference sequence). With V trimmed by 6 bases and J by 0 bases, 7 bases remained unmatched. This CDR3 region has 17 residues. In nucleotides, the CDR3 is TGTGCCAGTAGCGGACAGGGGGCGACGTATAGCAATCAGCCCCAGCATTTT. Its translation: CASSGQGATYSNQPQHF.

The J gene is TRBJ2-2, the V gene TRBV6-5, with D possibly TRBD1 on 6 matching bases. Germline lookup yields CDR1 MNHEY and CDR2 SVGAGI. V was shortened by 6 bases and J by 1 base, with 6 bases between the two germline ends. The CDR3 has 13 residues. The CDR3 sequence: CASRQGNTGELFF. CDR3 bases: TGTGCCAGCAGACAGGGGAACACCGGGGAGCTGTTTTTT.

The J gene is TRBJ1-2, the V gene TRBV5-6, with TRBD1 identical over 8 bases. Looked up from germline, CDR1 is SGHDT and CDR2 is YYEEEE. The CDR3 length is 14 residues. Losses at the gene ends were 2 bases for V and 2 bases for J; bases not matched to a gene: 2. Here the CDR3 reads CASSFDRGNYGYTF. CDR3 in DNA: TGTGCCAGCAGCTTCGACAGGGGAAACTATGGCTACACCTTC.

This chain uses TRBV29-1 with TRBJ1-3, with D uncertain. The CDR3 extends over 14 amino acids. The germline V and J ends were trimmed by 0 bases and 2 bases, with 8 bases remaining between them. CDR1 is SQVTM, CDR2 ANQGSEA, per germline. The CDR3, as DNA: TGCAGCGTTGAAGAGGTCAGTCCTGGAAACACCATATATTTT. Protein: CSVEEVSPGNTIYF.

This clone was detected a few times. The V gene is TRBV2, the J gene TRBJ1-2, with D unresolved. This CDR3 has 14 amino acids. The germline CDR1 and CDR2 sequences are SNHLY and FYNNEI. Trimming stripped 5 bases from V and 4 bases from J, with 14 bases between. CDR3 sequence: CASSPLGDAYGYTF. The CDR3, as DNA: TGTGCCAGCAGTCCCCTCGGGGATGCCTATGGCTACACCTTC. The whole variable domain, filled in from reference TRBV2 and TRBJ1-2, reads EPEVTQTPSHQVTQMGQEVILRCVPISNHLYFYWYRQILGQKVEFLVSFYNNEISEKSEIFDDQFSVERPDGSNFTLKIRSTKLEDSAMYFCASSPLGDAYGYTFGSGTRLTVV.